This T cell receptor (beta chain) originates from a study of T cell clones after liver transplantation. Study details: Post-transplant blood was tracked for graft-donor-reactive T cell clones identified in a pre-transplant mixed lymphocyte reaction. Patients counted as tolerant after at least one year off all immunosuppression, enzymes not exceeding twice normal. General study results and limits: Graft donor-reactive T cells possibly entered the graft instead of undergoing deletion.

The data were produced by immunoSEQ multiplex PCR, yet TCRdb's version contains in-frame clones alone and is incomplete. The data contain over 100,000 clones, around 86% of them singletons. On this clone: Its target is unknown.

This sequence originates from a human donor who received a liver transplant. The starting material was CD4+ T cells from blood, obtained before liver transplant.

CDR3 residues: CASEGSGDEQYF. The CDR3 bases are TGTGCCAGCGAGGGTAGCGGGGACGAGCAGTACTTC. The rearrangement joins TRBV6-5 to TRBJ2-7; 8 bases line up with TRBD2. V gave up 8 bases and J gave up 5 bases; unmatched junction bases: 5. This CDR3 has 12 residues. The V gene's germline CDR1 is MNHEY and CDR2 SVGAGI.